This entry lists 31 T cell receptor beta chains sequenced from one sample in a study of cytomegalovirus exposure and HLA in healthy donors. Produced via immunoSEQ multiplex PCR; TCRdb's table is partial and in-frame only. The table shows roughly 150,000 clones, with about four fifths occurring only once. Sequencing was performed on PBMCs. All receptors derive from a man between 25 and 39 years old in good health and CMV-seropositive.

The rearrangement links TRBV28 to TRBJ1-2; a weak D match, TRBD1 (5 bases). The V and J ends lost 5 bases and 1 base respectively, with 5 bases between them. Germline V gives CDR1 MDHEN, CDR2 SYDVKM. This CDR3 region has 12 residues. For the CDR3, the DNA is TGTGCCAGCAGTCAGGGTAACTATGGCTACACCTTC. This translates into CASSQGNYGYTF.

V is TRBV30 and J is TRBJ1-1, with D tentatively TRBD1 (5 bases). CDR3 length: 14 residues. V was cut by 4 bases and J by 1 base, with 13 bases left in between. From germline, CDR1 is GTSNPN and CDR2 SVGIG (reference sequence). The CDR3 nucleotides are TGTGCCTGGACCGCGGGACGGACGAACACTGAAGCTTTCTTT. It specifies CAWTAGRTNTEAFF.

V usage is TRBV2 and J usage is TRBJ2-3; possible D gene TRBD2, 6 bases. CDR3 length equals 15 residues. V was cut by 3 bases and J by 4 bases, with 14 bases left in between. Germline V gene data show CDR1 as SNHLY and CDR2 as FYNNEI. CDR3 protein: CASSDVGRGSDTQYF. The CDR3 DNA sequence: TGTGCCAGCAGTGATGTCGGGAGAGGGTCAGATACGCAGTATTTT. Full variable domain (rest looked up from reference TRBV2 and TRBJ2-3): EPEVTQTPSHQVTQMGQEVILRCVPISNHLYFYWYRQILGQKVEFLVSFYNNEISEKSEIFDDQFSVERPDGSNFTLKIRSTKLEDSAMYFCASSDVGRGSDTQYFGPGTRLTVL.

This rearrangement joins TRBV28 to TRBJ1-1; 7 bases match TRBD1. Per the germline V gene, CDR1 is MDHEN and CDR2 is SYDVKM. With V trimmed by 5 bases and J by 6 bases, 9 bases remained unmatched. The CDR3 is made up of 14 amino acids. CDR3 protein: CASSLPGQKAEAFF. The CDR3, as DNA: TGTGCCAGCAGTCTACCGGGACAGAAGGCTGAAGCTTTCTTT.

The count of this clone is one. CDR3 sequence (DNA): TGTGCCAGCAGCGTCTGGGCAGTCTCTGGGGCCAACGTCCTGACTTTC. Protein: CASSVWAVSGANVLTF. This chain connects TRBV9 to TRBJ2-6, with unresolved D. Germline V CDR1 and CDR2: SGDLS, YYNGEE. This CDR3 region has 16 residues. V shed 2 bases and J shed 0 bases, with 9 bases lying between them.

CDR3 loop: CASKIAGAAYEQYF. The CDR3 DNA reads as TGTGCCAGCAAAATAGCGGGGGCCGCCTACGAGCAGTACTTC. The chain combines TRBV6-5 with TRBJ2-7, with 9 bases matching TRBD2. The CDR3 sequence is 14 residues long. The J segment lost 2 bases and the V segment lost 7 bases, leaving 6 bases of the junction unmatched. Germline CDR1 and CDR2: MNHEY and SVGAGI.

The rearrangement links TRBV27 to TRBJ1-6, with 7 bases identical to TRBD1. Per the germline V gene, CDR1 is MNHEY and CDR2 is SMNVEV (reference sequence). The CDR3 loop spans 15 amino acids. V shed 10 bases, J shed 5 bases, and the junction held 11 bases outside the gene matches. CDR3 coding DNA: TGTGCCACTAAGTCCGGACAGGCGGATAATTCACCCCTCCACTTT. Amino acids: CATKSGQADNSPLHF.

DNA for the CDR3: TGTGCCAGCAGCTTAGAGTGGGCAGGGGACGAGCAGTACTTC. Amino acids: CASSLEWAGDEQYF. The V gene is TRBV7-8, the J gene TRBJ2-7; a possible D gene is TRBD1 (6 bases). Germline loops: CDR1 SGHVS, CDR2 FQNEAQ. The CDR3 loop spans 14 amino acids. The V end lost 1 base, the J end lost 5 bases, and 12 bases lay between the germline ends. Combining the CDR3 with reference TRBV7-8 and TRBJ2-7 gives the whole variable domain GAGVSQSPRYKVAKRGQDVALRCDPISGHVSLFWYQQALGQGPEFLTYFQNEAQLDKSGLPSDRFFAERPEGSVSTLKIQRTQQEDSAVYLCASSLEWAGDEQYFGPGTRLTVT.

This chain links TRBV5-4 with TRBJ2-7, with 12 bases matching TRBD2. The CDR3 runs to 16 residues. The germline V gene encodes CDR1 SGHNT and CDR2 YYREEE (reference sequence). Losses at the gene ends were 2 bases for V and 4 bases for J; bases not matched to a gene: 7. The CDR3 DNA sequence: TGTGCCAGCAGCTTTCTCCAGACTAGCGGGAGTTACGAGCAGTACTTC. Translating it yields CASSFLQTSGSYEQYF.

For the CDR3, the DNA is TGTGCCAGCAGCCCCACCGGACAGGGGGCGCACGGAAACACCATATATTTT. The encoded protein is CASSPTGQGAHGNTIYF. The chain has TRBV5-4 and TRBJ1-3; 11 nucleotides line up with TRBD1. The CDR3 length is 17 residues. The J segment lost 4 bases and the V segment lost 4 bases, leaving 10 bases of the junction unmatched. CDR1 is SGHNT, CDR2 YYREEE, per germline (reference sequence).

The chain links TRBV19 to TRBJ1-1; D remains ambiguous. Per the germline V gene, CDR1 is LNHDA and CDR2 is SQIVND (reference sequence). The CDR3 runs 13 residues. Trimming removed 3 bases from V and 1 base from J, with 6 bases in between. The CDR3 here is CASSIAENTEAFF. CDR3 sequence (DNA): TGTGCCAGTAGTATTGCGGAGAACACTGAAGCTTTCTTT.

This rearrangement joins TRBV18 to TRBJ1-4; D gene ambiguous. Per the germline V gene, CDR1 is KGHSH and CDR2 is LQKENI. V shed 8 bases and J shed 5 bases, with 18 bases lying between them. The CDR3 is 15 residues long. The CDR3 sequence: CASTPRNGENEKLFF. DNA for the CDR3: TGTGCCAGCACCCCTAGGAATGGGGAGAATGAAAAACTGTTTTTT.

The chain employs TRBV28 and TRBJ2-5; 7 bases line up with TRBD2. V shed 8 bases and J 8 bases; nucleotides not matched to a gene: 8. The CDR3 totals 12 residues. The germline CDR1 and CDR2 sequences are MDHEN and SYDVKM. The CDR3 sequence is CASRSAGDTQYF. The CDR3 bases are TGTGCCAGCCGGTCCGCGGGGGATACCCAGTACTTC.

The chain couples TRBV7-3 to TRBJ2-5; D is undetermined. With 2 bases removed from V and 5 bases from J, the gap between germline ends came to 9 bases. Germline assignment: CDR1 SGHTA and CDR2 FQGTGA. The CDR3 length is 13 residues. The CDR3 reads CASSLSGSETQYF. In nucleotides, the CDR3 is TGTGCCAGCAGCTTATCCGGGTCGGAGACCCAGTACTTC.

The V call is TRBV28, the J call TRBJ1-1; 8 nucleotides line up with TRBD1. Germline V gene data show CDR1 as MDHEN and CDR2 as SYDVKM. This CDR3 contains 15 residues. Unmatched junction bases numbered 8, after V lost 4 bases and J lost 4 bases. The CDR3 sequence: CASSSSTGVATEAFF. CDR3 sequence (DNA): TGTGCCAGCAGTTCATCGACAGGGGTGGCCACTGAAGCTTTCTTT.

This chain links TRBV28 with TRBJ1-5; 7 bases agree with TRBD1. CDR3 length: 16 amino acids. Trimming cost V 5 bases and J 5 bases; bases outside gene matches: 12. The germline V gene has CDR1 MDHEN and CDR2 SYDVKM. CDR3 residues: CASSPYATGEYQPQHF. CDR3 bases: TGTGCCAGCAGTCCCTACGCTACAGGGGAATATCAGCCCCAGCATTTT.

This clone appeared once. V gene TRBV7-6 combines with J gene TRBJ2-1; maybe TRBD2 (6 bases). CDR1 and CDR2 (germline): SGHVS, FNYEAQ. V lost 3 bases and J lost 7, with 13 bases in between. This CDR3 spans 14 amino acids. The chain's CDR3 is CASSFRDWENEQFF. DNA for the CDR3: TGTGCCAGCAGCTTCCGGGACTGGGAAAATGAGCAGTTCTTC. Full variable domain (outside the CDR3, taken from reference TRBV7-6 and TRBJ2-1): GAGVSQSPRYKVTKRGQDVALRCDPISGHVSLYWYRQALGQGPEFLTYFNYEAQQDKSGLPNDRFSAERPEGSISTLTIQRTEQRDSAMYRCASSFRDWENEQFFGPGTRLTVL.

V and J are TRBV30 and TRBJ2-3; 7 bases are shared with TRBD1. The trim removed 1 base at V and 5 bases at J, leaving 12 bases unmatched. Germline V gives CDR1 GTSNPN, CDR2 SVGIG (reference sequence). This CDR3 spans 16 amino acids. The CDR3 loop reads CAWSDATGWPGDTQYF. In DNA, the CDR3 is TGTGCCTGGAGTGATGCGACAGGGTGGCCGGGAGATACGCAGTATTTT. Filled out from reference TRBV30 and TRBJ2-3, the complete variable domain reads SQTIHQWPATLVQPVGSPLSLECTVEGTSNPNLYWYRQAAGRGLQLLFYSVGIGQISSEVPQNLSASRPQDRQFILSSKKLLLSDSGFYLCAWSDATGWPGDTQYFGPGTRLTVL.

This chain uses TRBV4-3 with TRBJ2-3; 10 nucleotides align to TRBD1. Germline V gene data show CDR1 as LGHNA and CDR2 as YSLEER. CDR3 length equals 15 residues. With V trimmed by 4 bases and J by 2 bases, 3 bases remained unmatched. CDR3 sequence reads: CASSPTGGHTDTQYF. The CDR3 DNA follows: TGCGCCAGCAGCCCGACAGGGGGCCACACAGATACGCAGTATTTT.

The chain employs TRBV5-1 and TRBJ1-1; 8 nucleotides match TRBD1. CDR3 length equals 15 residues. Losses at the gene ends were 5 bases for V and 1 base for J; bases not matched to a gene: 7. Germline V gene sequence: CDR1 SGHRS, CDR2 YFSETQ. The CDR3 sequence is CASSFDGTGNTEAFF. The CDR3 region has the DNA TGCGCCAGCAGTTTCGACGGGACAGGGAACACTGAAGCTTTCTTT.

The genes are TRBV6-1 and TRBJ2-7, with 10 positions matching TRBD1. There are 15 residues in the CDR3. The germline gives CDR1 MNHNS, CDR2 SASEGT. The ends lost 6 bases at V and 4 bases at J; junction bases unmatched: 9. CDR3 loop: CASSPARDRGYEQYF. The CDR3 DNA follows: TGTGCCAGCAGCCCGGCCCGGGACAGGGGTTACGAGCAGTACTTC.

The chain carries TRBV5-1 and TRBJ1-2, with 7 positions matching TRBD1. The V gene's germline CDR1 is SGHRS and CDR2 YFSETQ. Losses at the gene ends were 4 bases for V and 0 bases for J; bases not matched to a gene: 9. The CDR3 covers 16 residues. CDR3 nucleotides: TGCGCCAGCAGCCCGGGACAGCTGTTAGCTAACTATGGCTACACCTTC. As protein: CASSPGQLLANYGYTF.

The gene calls are TRBV4-3 and TRBJ2-1; D gene unclear. The germline gives CDR1 LGHNA, CDR2 YSLEER. This CDR3 is built from 13 residues. V dropped 1 base and J dropped 5 bases, with 6 bases sitting between them. CDR3 residues: CASSQGRDNEQFF. CDR3 sequence (DNA): TGCGCCAGCAGCCAAGGTAGAGACAATGAGCAGTTCTTC.

The chain employs TRBV18 and TRBJ1-5; tentatively, D is TRBD1 (5 bases). The CDR3 has 15 amino acids. Germline V gene data show CDR1 as KGHSH and CDR2 as LQKENI. Trimming took off 3 bases at V and 3 bases at J, with 12 bases between the two ends. The DNA for the CDR3 is TGTGCCAGCTCACCCACAGGTATCGACAATCAGCCCCAGCATTTT. Translation: CASSPTGIDNQPQHF.

The gene calls are TRBV7-9 and TRBJ2-4, with TRBD1 as a possible D gene (6 bases). Germline loops: CDR1 SEHNR, CDR2 FQNEAQ (reference sequence). The ends were cut back, 1 base at V and 11 bases at J, with 15 bases in the middle. The CDR3 covers 14 residues. The CDR3 region is CASSLVGGTIVQYF. In DNA, the CDR3 is TGTGCCAGCAGCTTAGTAGGGGGAACGATAGTTCAGTACTTC.

The rearrangement uses TRBV28 and TRBJ1-4, with 8 bases that match TRBD1. The CDR3 is 15 amino acids. Looked up from germline, CDR1 is MDHEN and CDR2 is SYDVKM. V trimming: 6 bases; J trimming: 7 bases; junction bases outside the gene matches: 10. CDR3 coding DNA: TGTGCCAGCAGAGTCCCAGGGGGCGCCCCTGAAAAACTGTTTTTT. It translates to CASRVPGGAPEKLFF.

J is TRBJ2-3 and V is TRBV6-4; 7 nucleotides line up with TRBD2. The junction had 7 bases not matched to a gene; V was cut back by 3 bases and J by 4 bases. Germline-derived CDR1 and CDR2 are MRHNA and SNTAGT. The CDR3 length is 15 residues. The CDR3 sequence is CASSDGGGEPDTQYF. For the CDR3, the DNA is TGTGCCAGCAGTGATGGGGGAGGGGAGCCAGATACGCAGTATTTT.

For the CDR3, the DNA is TGTGCCAGCAGCCCAGCAGGCCACACAGATACGCAGTATTTT. It specifies CASSPAGHTDTQYF. The V call is TRBV7-3, the J call TRBJ2-3; no reliable D call. CDR3 length: 14 residues. The V and J ends lost 5 bases and 2 bases respectively, with 11 bases between them. Germline assignment: CDR1 SGHTA and CDR2 FQGTGA. Combining the CDR3 with reference TRBV7-3 and TRBJ2-3 gives the whole variable domain GAGVSQTPSNKVTEKGKYVELRCDPISGHTALYWYRQSLGQGPEFLIYFQGTGAADDSGLPNDRFFAVRPEGSVSTLKIQRTERGDSAVYLCASSPAGHTDTQYFGPGTRLTVL.

This sequence joins TRBV2 and TRBJ1-1; D gene unclear. This CDR3 has 11 amino acids. V gave up 4 bases and J gave up 5 bases, with 5 bases separating them. Germline-derived CDR1 and CDR2 are SNHLY and FYNNEI. The CDR3 protein is CASSAGTEAFF. The CDR3 coding sequence is TGTGCCAGCAGTGCGGGAACTGAAGCTTTCTTT. The full variable domain, its missing parts supplied by reference TRBV2 and TRBJ1-1, is EPEVTQTPSHQVTQMGQEVILRCVPISNHLYFYWYRQILGQKVEFLVSFYNNEISEKSEIFDDQFSVERPDGSNFTLKIRSTKLEDSAMYFCASSAGTEAFFGQGTRLTVV.

V gene TRBV28 combines with J gene TRBJ1-4; TRBD1 is a possible D gene (5 bases). The V and J ends lost 6 bases and 7 bases respectively, with 15 bases between them. The CDR3 has 14 residues. Germline V gene data show CDR1 as MDHEN and CDR2 as SYDVKM. The CDR3 here is CASSGTGVAEKLFF. DNA for the CDR3: TGTGCCAGCAGCGGAACAGGAGTAGCTGAAAAACTGTTTTTT.

The rearrangement joins TRBV15 to TRBJ2-1; 10 bases align to TRBD2. Germline V gene lookup returns CDR1 LNHNV and CDR2 YYDKDF (reference sequence). J was trimmed by 2 bases and V by 0 bases; bases with no gene match: 4. CDR3 size: 17 residues. The CDR3 DNA reads TGTGCCACCAGCAGAGATCTAGCGGGAGCCGCCTACAATGAGCAGTTCTTC. It codes for CATSRDLAGAAYNEQFF.